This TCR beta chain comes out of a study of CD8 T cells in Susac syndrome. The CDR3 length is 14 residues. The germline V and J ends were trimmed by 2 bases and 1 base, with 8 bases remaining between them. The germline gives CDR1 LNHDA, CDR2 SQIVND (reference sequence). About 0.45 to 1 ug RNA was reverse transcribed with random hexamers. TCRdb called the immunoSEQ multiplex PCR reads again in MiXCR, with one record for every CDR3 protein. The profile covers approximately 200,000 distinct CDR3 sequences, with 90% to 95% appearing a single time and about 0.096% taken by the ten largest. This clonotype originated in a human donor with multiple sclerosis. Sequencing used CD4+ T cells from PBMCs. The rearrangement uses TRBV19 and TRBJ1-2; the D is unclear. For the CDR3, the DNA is TGTGCCAGTAGTATAACAACAATTAACTATGGCTACACCTTC. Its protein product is CASSITTINYGYTF.